This T cell receptor (beta chain) came from a study of T cell responses to AZD1222 COVID-19 vaccine. Repertoires were generated with immunoSEQ multiplex PCR, while TCRdb's copy carries only in-frame clones and drops some. Of about 150,000 clones in the sample, 88% were seen once. Whole-study results and caveats: Sampling that yielded the repertoires occurred only after the peak T cell response.

About this clone itself: What it binds is not known.

Trimming cost V 6 bases and J 4 bases, with 7 bases left between them. The CDR3 spans 12 residues. From germline, CDR1 is MNHNY and CDR2 SVGAGI (reference sequence). The chain links TRBV6-6 to TRBJ2-1; D perhaps matches TRBD1 (6 bases). The starting material was peripheral blood, obtained on day 0 of AZD1222 vaccination. The TCR was taken from an adult in good health. CDR3 in DNA: TGTGCCAGCAGGGACAGTTACAATGAGCAGTTCTTC. Residues: CASRDSYNEQFF.